The 22 T cell receptor beta chains listed next were all sequenced from one sample in a study of T cells in Graves' hyperthyroidism and ophthalmopathy (dated by TCRdb to between 2017 and 2020). The library relied on multiplex PCR. TCRdb shows the sequencer as Illumina HiSeq 2000. The TCR beta CDR3 regions were amplified from RNA transcripts. A first-round RT-PCR of the TCR CDR3 used the HTBI primer set with the Qiagen OneStep RT-PCR kit. Using fastp trimming at Q25 and MiXCR clonotype assembly, TCRdb reanalyzed the public sequencing data and kept in-frame beta chains. CDR3 protein duplicates are merged, each entry listing the most common genes and DNA. Within this sample are roughly 550,000 distinct CDR3 sequences, with 15% to 20% of them counted one time only. The ten biggest clones cover approximately 32% of the sample. Specimen: blood. The receptors come from a woman in her twenties or thirties with Graves' ophthalmopathy.

This clonotype was counted between two and nine times. The chain recombines TRBV20-1 with TRBJ1-2; a weak D match, TRBD1 (6 bases). The ends were cut back, 3 bases at V and 5 bases at J, with 19 bases in the middle. The CDR3 length is 15 residues. CDR1 DFQATT and CDR2 SNEGSKA come from the germline V gene (reference sequence). In nucleotides, the CDR3 is TGCAGTGCTAGGTTACGAGGGGGGCGCAAGTATGGCTACACCTTC. Protein product: CSARLRGGRKYGYTF.

This clonotype was seen at least ten times. V and J are TRBV28 and TRBJ1-6; D gene ambiguous. Trimming shortened V by 4 bases and J by 4 bases, and 17 bases separated the two germline ends. The germline V gene encodes CDR1 MDHEN and CDR2 SYDVKM. This CDR3 has 17 residues. The CDR3 region is CASSSATFGSYNSPLHF. The CDR3 DNA is TGTGCCAGCAGTTCCGCCACCTTCGGGAGTTATAATTCACCCCTCCACTTT.

This clonotype was observed many times. The J gene is TRBJ2-1, the V gene TRBV7-2, with 9 bases aligning to TRBD2. Germline-derived CDR1 and CDR2 are SGHTA and FQGNSA. V dropped 4 bases and J dropped 5; count of bases not matched to a gene: 6. The CDR3 totals 15 residues. Written as DNA, the CDR3 is TGTGCCAGCAGCTCCGGACTAGCGAGTAACAATGAGCAGTTCTTC. Protein: CASSSGLASNNEQFF.

This clonotype was recorded many times. The chain recombines TRBV7-8 with TRBJ2-1; 8 positions agree with TRBD1. This CDR3 region has 15 residues. CDR1 and CDR2 from the germline V gene are SGHVS and FQNEAQ. Unmatched junction bases numbered 10, after V lost 5 bases and J lost 7 bases. As DNA, the CDR3 is TGTGCCAGCAGCACCAGGACAGGGCGACGTAATGAGCAGTTCTTC. Translating gives CASSTRTGRRNEQFF.

V is TRBV7-9 and J is TRBJ1-2; 12 bases are a match to TRBD1. CDR3 length: 17 residues. Trimming at V came to 5 bases and at J to 6 bases, leaving 13 bases not matched to a gene. Germline V gene data show CDR1 as SEHNR and CDR2 as FQNEAQ (reference sequence). The CDR3 protein is CASSNTPGTGGEDGYTF. CDR3 in DNA: TGTGCCAGCAGCAACACTCCCGGGACAGGGGGCGAGGATGGCTACACCTTC.

This chain connects TRBV19 to TRBJ2-3, with 14 bases identical to TRBD2. V shed 3 bases, J shed 4 bases, and the junction held 9 bases outside the gene matches. The CDR3 is 18 amino acids. Germline V lookup: CDR1 LNHDA, CDR2 SQIVND (reference sequence). The CDR3: CASSMGLAGVYGADTQYF. In DNA form, the CDR3 reads TGTGCCAGTAGTATGGGACTAGCGGGAGTATATGGCGCAGATACGCAGTATTTT.

The chain has TRBV7-2 and TRBJ2-7; 8 bases fit TRBD1. The CDR3 totals 14 residues. Germline lookup yields CDR1 SGHTA and CDR2 FQGNSA. V lost 5 bases to trimming and J lost 2 bases; unmatched junction nucleotides: 5. CDR3 sequence: CASSVVGQAYEQYF. CDR3 bases: TGTGCCAGCAGCGTAGTGGGACAGGCCTACGAGCAGTACTTC.

A few counts support this clonotype. This sequence joins TRBV25-1 and TRBJ2-6; D is ambiguous. Between the trimmed V and J ends, which lost 1 base and 0 bases, there was a span of 4 bases. Germline values: CDR1 MGHDK, CDR2 SYGVNS. The CDR3 sequence is 15 residues long. CDR3 in amino acids: CASSEWHSGANVLTF. The CDR3 DNA reads as TGTGCCAGCAGTGAATGGCACTCTGGGGCCAACGTCCTGACTTTC.

The chain has TRBV18 and TRBJ2-5, with TRBD2 matching over 9 bases. V shed 6 bases, J shed 2 bases, and the junction held 4 bases outside the gene matches. CDR3 size: 14 residues. From germline, CDR1 is KGHSH and CDR2 LQKENI. The CDR3 region has the DNA TGTGCCAGCTCGGAAGGACTAGCGCAAGAGACCCAGTACTTC. Translated, it gives CASSEGLAQETQYF.

In this sample, this clonotype turned up many times. The chain is built from TRBV5-4 and TRBJ1-2; a possible D gene is TRBD1 (6 bases). Deletions cut 3 bases from V and 2 bases from J, with 11 bases between. The CDR3 contains 14 residues. From germline, CDR1 is SGHNT and CDR2 YYREEE (reference sequence). This chain's CDR3 is CASSSLQGNYGYTF. CDR3 coding DNA: TGTGCCAGCAGCTCGCTACAGGGCAACTATGGCTACACCTTC.

This clonotype was observed many times. CDR3 protein: CSASSGMGGDNEQFF. CDR3 nucleotides: TGCAGTGCTAGCTCGGGGATGGGCGGGGACAATGAGCAGTTCTTC. The genes are TRBV20-1 and TRBJ2-1, with D possibly being TRBD2 (6 bases). This CDR3 is 15 amino acids long. Germline V CDR1 and CDR2: DFQATT, SNEGSKA (reference sequence). V was shortened by 3 bases and J by 5 bases, with 17 bases between the two germline ends.

In this sample, this clonotype turned up a few times. A much larger clone differs from this one at a single base, so this may be a read error. The J gene is TRBJ2-7, the V gene TRBV5-4; weak D call: TRBD1 (5 bases). Deletions cut 2 bases from V and 3 bases from J, with 9 bases between. Germline values: CDR1 SGHNT, CDR2 YYREEE (reference sequence). The CDR3 loop spans 13 amino acids. The CDR3 region is CASSFGADYEQYF. The CDR3, as DNA: TGTGCCAGCAGCTTTGGGGCAGACTACGAGCAGTACTTC.

This clonotype occurred many times. This chain connects TRBV7-2 to TRBJ2-7; D is perhaps TRBD1 (6 bases). Trimming cost V 5 bases and J 4 bases, with 15 bases left between them. Germline V CDR1 and CDR2: SGHTA, FQGNSA. This CDR3 region has 14 residues. DNA for the CDR3: TGTGCCAGCAGCCCCCGGACAGATCATTACGAGCAGTACTTC. This sequence encodes CASSPRTDHYEQYF.

This clonotype was observed at least ten times. V is TRBV10-3 and J is TRBJ2-5, with 10 bases aligning to TRBD1. CDR3 size: 14 residues. V gave up 2 bases and J gave up 3 bases; unmatched junction bases: 0. Germline V gives CDR1 ENHRY, CDR2 SYGVKD. CDR3 protein: CAISEGQGEETQYF. In nucleotides, the CDR3 is TGTGCCATCAGTGAGGGACAGGGGGAAGAGACCCAGTACTTC.

This clonotype was found many times. The chain carries TRBV30 and TRBJ1-3, with a tentative D call TRBD1 (5 bases). Germline V CDR1 and CDR2: GTSNPN, SVGIG (reference sequence). This CDR3 has 13 residues. V was shortened by 4 bases and J by 4 bases, with 11 bases between the two germline ends. For the CDR3, the DNA is TGTGCCTGGATGGGGGGTTCGGGAAACACCATATATTTT. Translation: CAWMGGSGNTIYF.

This clonotype was observed many times. The V gene is TRBV12-3 or TRBV12-4, the J gene TRBJ2-1; weak D call: TRBD2 (5 bases). V lost 3 bases, J lost 4 bases, and 13 bases lay in between. The CDR3 length is 15 residues. Written as DNA, the CDR3 is TGTGCCAGCAGTTTCAGCGGAGGCGGTTACAATGAGCAGTTCTTC. Amino acids: CASSFSGGGYNEQFF.

The V gene is TRBV27, the J gene TRBJ1-6, with 9 bases aligning to TRBD1. This CDR3 is built from 14 residues. J was trimmed by 8 bases and V by 7 bases; bases with no gene match: 6. The V gene's germline CDR1 is MNHEY and CDR2 SMNVEV (reference sequence). The CDR3 region has the DNA TGTGCCAGCACACTGGACAGGGGCTATTCACCCCTCCACTTT. This gives the protein CASTLDRGYSPLHF.

At least ten counts were recorded for this clonotype. The chain recombines TRBV30 with TRBJ2-7; D remains unclear. The germline V gene encodes CDR1 GTSNPN and CDR2 SVGIG (reference sequence). The CDR3 length is 11 residues. With 8 bases removed from V and 2 bases from J, the gap between germline ends came to 10 bases. CDR3: CASFGAYEQYF. CDR3 DNA: TGTGCCAGTTTTGGAGCCTACGAGCAGTACTTC.

This clonotype came up a few times. This rearrangement joins TRBV28 to TRBJ1-2; D ambiguous. Germline CDR1 reads MDHEN; CDR2 reads SYDVKM. The length of the CDR3 is 13 residues. Trimming removed 6 bases from V and 3 bases from J, with 11 bases in between. The CDR3: CASSLRVDYGYTF. In DNA form, the CDR3 reads TGTGCCAGCAGCCTTAGGGTGGACTATGGCTACACCTTC.

This clonotype was detected many times. J is TRBJ2-5 and V is TRBV11-3, with D uncertain. This CDR3 spans 12 amino acids. The germline CDR1 and CDR2 sequences are SGHNT and YENEEA. Between the trimmed V and J ends, which lost 6 bases and 7 bases, there was a span of 12 bases. The CDR3 DNA is TGTGCCAGCAGAACAAATTCCGGGACCCAGTACTTC. Amino acid sequence: CASRTNSGTQYF. Full variable domain (rest looked up from reference TRBV11-3 and TRBJ2-5): EAGVVQSPRYKIIEKKQPVAFWCNPISGHNTLYWYLQNLGQGPELLIRYENEEAVDDSQLPKDRFSAERLKGVDSTLKIQPAELGDSAVYLCASRTNSGTQYFGPGTRLLVL.

There are many counts of this clonotype. V and J are TRBV29-1 and TRBJ2-1; 10 nucleotides line up with TRBD1. CDR3 length equals 13 residues. In germline, CDR1 is SQVTM, CDR2 ANQGSEA. V was clipped by 8 bases and J by 6 bases; unmatched bases: 7. The CDR3 DNA follows: TGCAGCATTGGGACAGGGGCAAGCAATGAGCAGTTCTTC. Translated, it gives CSIGTGASNEQFF.

This clonotype has ten or more counts. The rearrangement uses TRBV7-6 and TRBJ2-3; TRBD1 matches 8 bases. The V gene end was trimmed by 5 bases and the J gene end by 6 bases; junction bases not matched to a gene: 16. The CDR3 is 17 residues long. Germline lookup yields CDR1 SGHVS and CDR2 FNYEAQ. The CDR3 loop reads CASSAATGGLIVDTQYF. The CDR3 region has the DNA TGTGCCAGCAGCGCCGCTACAGGGGGGCTTATTGTGGATACGCAGTATTTT.